The 18 T cell receptor beta chains presented below share a single source sample, sequenced in a study of control samples from healthy donors and cancer patients. Measured with immunoSEQ multiplex PCR; TCRdb has only the in-frame clones, and not every one. The sample contains about 180,000 clones, around nine tenths of which appear only once. Sequenced: blood. All receptors derive from a man aged 25 to 45 in good health.

The rearrangement links TRBV7-8 to TRBJ2-1; either TRBD1 or TRBD2 may supply D (5 bases each). The CDR3 is made up of 16 amino acids. The ends were cut back, 1 base at V and 5 bases at J, with 15 bases in the middle. From germline, CDR1 is SGHVS and CDR2 FQNEAQ. Here the CDR3 reads CASSLVSGRENNEQFF. CDR3 coding DNA: TGTGCCAGCAGCTTAGTGTCGGGACGAGAGAACAATGAGCAGTTCTTC.

The chain is built from TRBV10-1 and TRBJ1-6, with D unclear. CDR3 length: 9 amino acids. Trimming removed 3 bases from V and 13 bases from J, with 1 base in between. Germline lookup yields CDR1 WNHNN and CDR2 SYGVQD (reference sequence). CDR3 sequence reads: CASSDPLHF. The CDR3 DNA follows: TGCGCCAGCAGTGATCCCCTCCACTTT.

V is TRBV5-1 and J is TRBJ2-7; D remains ambiguous. Trimming took 0 bases from V and 6 from J, leaving 13 bases between them. CDR3 length: 14 residues. Germline loops: CDR1 SGHRS, CDR2 YFSETQ. CDR3 in amino acids: CASSLGFGVGEQYF. In nucleotides, the CDR3 is TGCGCCAGCAGCTTGGGCTTCGGCGTGGGCGAGCAGTACTTC.

J is TRBJ2-7 and V is TRBV28, with 9 bases that match TRBD1. Germline trimming cut 3 bases from V and 0 bases from J; bases unmatched to any gene: 3. CDR3 length: 15 residues. Germline V lookup: CDR1 MDHEN, CDR2 SYDVKM. DNA of the CDR3: TGTGCCAGCAGTTTTCTGGGACAGGGCTCCTACGAGCAGTACTTC. It codes for CASSFLGQGSYEQYF.

This chain connects TRBV30 to TRBJ2-7; TRBD1 is a possible D gene (6 bases). The CDR3 consists of 12 residues. Germline V CDR1 and CDR2: GTSNPN, SVGIG (reference sequence). The V end was cut by 0 bases, the J end by 12 bases, with 15 bases between. The CDR3 spells CAWSVPYRDRYF. In DNA, the CDR3 is TGTGCCTGGAGTGTCCCGTACAGGGATCGGTACTTC.

The sample holds one count of this clone. The chain uses TRBV27 and TRBJ1-1; weak D call: TRBD1 (5 bases). CDR3 size: 14 residues. CDR1 and CDR2 from the germline V gene are MNHEY and SMNVEV (reference sequence). Trimming removed 5 bases from V and 5 bases from J, with 15 bases in between. The CDR3 loop is CASSTNLGGTEAFF. As DNA, the CDR3 is TGTGCCAGCAGTACAAACCTCGGGGGTACTGAAGCTTTCTTT.

The J gene is TRBJ1-5, the V gene TRBV5-6; D is perhaps TRBD1 (6 bases). The CDR3 length is 15 residues. Trimming took off 3 bases at V and 6 bases at J, with 16 bases between the two ends. Per germline, CDR1 SGHDT and CDR2 YYEEEE. CDR3 in amino acids: CASSSHNNRAQPQHF. CDR3 in DNA: TGTGCCAGCAGCTCTCACAACAACAGGGCTCAGCCCCAGCATTTT.

J is TRBJ2-1 and V is TRBV27, with D possibly TRBD1 on 6 matching bases. The CDR3 contains 14 residues. V lost 6 bases and J 7 bases, leaving 16 bases between the germline ends. CDR1 is MNHEY, CDR2 SMNVEV, per germline (reference sequence). This CDR3 reads CASSQRGISNEQFF. CDR3 DNA sequence: TGTGCCAGCAGCCAAAGGGGGATTTCGAATGAGCAGTTCTTC.

In its sample, this clone was seen once. J is TRBJ2-4 and V is TRBV28, with TRBD1 matching 8 bases. The ends lost 8 bases at V and 0 bases at J; junction bases unmatched: 6. This CDR3 comprises 15 residues. From germline, CDR1 is MDHEN and CDR2 SYDVKM. CDR3 sequence reads: CASRPTGVAKNIQYF. Here the CDR3 DNA reads TGTGCCAGCCGCCCGACAGGGGTAGCCAAAAACATTCAGTACTTC.

The V and J genes are TRBV6-4 and TRBJ2-5, with a possible D match to TRBD2 (7 bases). Germline CDR1 reads MRHNA; CDR2 reads SNTAGT. The CDR3 length is 14 residues. Trimming removed 2 bases from V and 4 bases from J, with 11 bases in between. The chain's CDR3 is CASSDKGGRETQYF. The CDR3, as DNA: TGTGCCAGCAGTGACAAGGGGGGGAGAGAGACCCAGTACTTC.

The rearrangement joins TRBV11-2 to TRBJ2-7, with D possibly being TRBD2 (5 bases). The CDR3 extends over 16 amino acids. The V and J ends lost 5 bases and 0 bases respectively, with 17 bases between them. From germline, CDR1 is SGHAT and CDR2 FQNNGV. The CDR3 DNA sequence: TGTGCCAGCAGCCCCCTCTGGGGAGCGGTCTCCTACGAGCAGTACTTC. Its translation is CASSPLWGAVSYEQYF.

This clone was detected only once. The chain carries TRBV4-1 and TRBJ2-2; no firm D call. The length of the CDR3 is 14 residues. The V gene lost 0 bases and the J gene lost 9 bases, with 11 bases spanning the gap. Germline-derived CDR1 and CDR2 are MGHRA and YSYEKL. CDR3 bases: TGCGCCAGCAGCCAAGAGGGGAACCGGAGGGAGCTGTTTTTT. This codes for CASSQEGNRRELFF.

The chain couples TRBV12-3 or TRBV12-4 to TRBJ1-4; D is unresolved. Trimming removed 6 bases at V and 5 bases at J, with 10 bases between. This CDR3 spans 13 amino acids. The CDR3 DNA follows: TGTGCCAGCAGACTACAGCTGAATGAAAAACTGTTTTTT. Translated: CASRLQLNEKLFF.

The rearrangement joins TRBV5-4 to TRBJ1-2; 7 bases align to TRBD1. The V and J ends lost 0 bases and 0 bases, in that order; junction bases with no gene match: 5. CDR3 length equals 16 residues. CDR1 is SGHNT and CDR2 is YYREEE in the germline V gene (reference sequence). The CDR3: CASSLGGGQTNYGYTF. The DNA for the CDR3 is TGTGCCAGCAGCTTGGGTGGGGGACAGACTAACTATGGCTACACCTTC.

The CDR3 DNA follows: TGTGCCAGTAGTAGAGGGGGCCAGAGCTCCTACGAGCAGTACTTC. It encodes CASSRGGQSSYEQYF. This chain links TRBV19 with TRBJ2-7, with TRBD1 matching 7 bases. This CDR3 is 15 amino acids long. Trimming at V came to 4 bases and at J to 0 bases, leaving 6 bases not matched to a gene. Germline values: CDR1 LNHDA, CDR2 SQIVND (reference sequence).

The chain couples TRBV11-3 to TRBJ2-3; no clear D. This CDR3 region has 16 residues. Trimming took off 3 bases at V and 0 bases at J, with 13 bases between the two ends. The germline V gene has CDR1 SGHNT and CDR2 YENEEA. CDR3 sequence reads: CASSLVGRNSTDTQYF. The CDR3 DNA is TGTGCCAGCAGCTTGGTAGGGCGAAATAGCACAGATACGCAGTATTTT.

The CDR3 DNA sequence: TGTGCCAGCAGCTTAGCGCTAGGGGGGGGCAATGAGCAGTTCTTC. As protein: CASSLALGGGNEQFF. The chain employs TRBV7-2 and TRBJ2-1, with a tentative D call TRBD2 (7 bases). The CDR3 runs to 15 residues. V lost 0 bases to trimming and J lost 6 bases, with 12 bases between them. Germline CDR1 is SGHTA and CDR2 is FQGNSA.

The gene calls are TRBV25-1 and TRBJ1-1; D is unclear. CDR3 size: 10 residues. Trimming removed 10 bases from V and 11 bases from J, with 14 bases in between. Germline CDR1 reads MGHDK; CDR2 reads SYGVNS. The CDR3: CAIPTHEAFF. Here the CDR3 DNA reads TGTGCCATTCCGACGCACGAGGCTTTCTTT.